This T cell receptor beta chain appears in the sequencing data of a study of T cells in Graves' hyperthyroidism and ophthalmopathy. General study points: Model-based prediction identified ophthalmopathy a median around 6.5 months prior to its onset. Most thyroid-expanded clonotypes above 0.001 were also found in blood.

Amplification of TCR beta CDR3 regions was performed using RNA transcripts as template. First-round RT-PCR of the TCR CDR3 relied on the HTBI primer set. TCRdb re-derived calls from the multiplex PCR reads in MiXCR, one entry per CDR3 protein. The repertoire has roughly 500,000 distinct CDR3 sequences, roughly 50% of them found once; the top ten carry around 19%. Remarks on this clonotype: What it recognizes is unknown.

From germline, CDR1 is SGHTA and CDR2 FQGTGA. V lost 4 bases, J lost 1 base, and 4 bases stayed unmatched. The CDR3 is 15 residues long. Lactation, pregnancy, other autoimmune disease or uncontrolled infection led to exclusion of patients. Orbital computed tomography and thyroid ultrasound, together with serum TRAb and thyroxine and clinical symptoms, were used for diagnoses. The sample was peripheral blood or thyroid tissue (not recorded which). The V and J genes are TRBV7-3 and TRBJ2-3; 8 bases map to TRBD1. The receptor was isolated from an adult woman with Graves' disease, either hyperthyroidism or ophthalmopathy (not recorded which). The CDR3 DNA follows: TGTGCCAGCAGCTATGACAGGGGCGGCACAGATACGCAGTATTTT. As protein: CASSYDRGGTDTQYF.